Below are 15 T cell receptor beta chains sequenced from a single sample in a study of blood T cell repertoires in COVID-19. Method: immunoSEQ multiplex PCR; TCRdb's copy keeps in-frame clones and lacks some. The sample records roughly 170,000 clones, 80% to 90% being singletons. Source material: PBMCs or T cells enriched from blood (not recorded which). The receptors were gathered from a woman in her forties or fifties in a cohort exposed to, infected with or recovered from COVID-19 (not recorded which).

V and J are TRBV6-1 and TRBJ2-7, with D perhaps matching TRBD1 (6 bases). The CDR3 contains 18 residues. Looked up from germline, CDR1 is MNHNS and CDR2 is SASEGT. V was pared by 4 bases and J by 0 bases, with 22 bases between. Written as DNA, the CDR3 is TGTGCCAGCAGTGCGAACACACCGGGACATACCCGCTCCTACGAGCAGTACTTC. This gives the protein CASSANTPGHTRSYEQYF.

The table lists this clone with a count of one. This rearrangement joins TRBV29-1 to TRBJ1-2; 7 bases align to TRBD1. Trimming at V came to 0 bases and at J to 4 bases, leaving 2 bases not matched to a gene. Germline CDR1 and CDR2: SQVTM and ANQGSEA. The CDR3 spans 13 residues. CDR3 region: CSVEDRTGYGYTF. The CDR3 region has the DNA TGCAGCGTTGAAGATCGGACAGGCTATGGCTACACCTTC.

The chain has TRBV19 and TRBJ1-4; D is ambiguous. The CDR3 extends over 14 amino acids. Trimming shortened V by 10 bases and J by 8 bases, and 20 bases separated the two germline ends. Germline V gene sequence: CDR1 LNHDA, CDR2 SQIVND (reference sequence). The CDR3 DNA is TGTGCCACTCAACTAGGGCCGGAAAGCGAAAAACTGTTTTTT. Protein sequence: CATQLGPESEKLFF.

The chain uses TRBV11-2 and TRBJ2-7; D possibly corresponds to TRBD2 (6 bases). The CDR3 loop spans 11 amino acids. Germline CDR1 and CDR2: SGHAT and FQNNGV. Trimming left V 5 bases short and J 12 bases short, with 14 bases between. The CDR3: CASSPGTPLYF. The CDR3 region has the DNA TGTGCCAGCAGCCCTGGGACTCCTCTGTACTTC.

The chain carries TRBV5-6 and TRBJ1-5, with D unclear. With 4 bases removed from V and 2 bases from J, the gap between germline ends came to 16 bases. CDR1 SGHDT and CDR2 YYEEEE come from the germline V gene. The CDR3 runs to 16 residues. The CDR3 protein is CASSLNPSFGNQPQHF. The CDR3 DNA reads TGTGCCAGCAGCCTAAACCCCTCATTCGGCAATCAGCCCCAGCATTTT.

The chain is built from TRBV7-2 and TRBJ2-3; D is unclear. V was trimmed by 6 bases and J by 4 bases, leaving 8 bases between them. The CDR3 spans 12 residues. Germline-derived CDR1 and CDR2 are SGHTA and FQGNSA. The CDR3 DNA follows: TGTGCCAGCAGGAGTACCCCAGATACGCAGTATTTT. Its translation is CASRSTPDTQYF. Full variable domain (missing parts from reference TRBV7-2 and TRBJ2-3): GAGVSQSPSNKVTEKGKDVELRCDPISGHTALYWYRQSLGQGLEFLIYFQGNSAPDKSGLPSDRFSAERTGGSVSTLTIQRTQQEDSAVYLCASRSTPDTQYFGPGTRLTVL.

The rearrangement links TRBV7-6 to TRBJ2-5, with 7 bases fitting TRBD2. Losses at the gene ends were 1 base for V and 5 bases for J; bases not matched to a gene: 10. Germline CDR1 reads SGHVS; CDR2 reads FNYEAQ. The CDR3 consists of 16 residues. CDR3 in DNA: TGTGCCAGCAGCTTAGGAGCGGGGCTAGTTTGGGAGACCCAGTACTTC. Translating gives CASSLGAGLVWETQYF. Based on the CDR3 plus reference TRBV7-6 and TRBJ2-5, the full variable domain is GAGVSQSPRYKVTKRGQDVALRCDPISGHVSLYWYRQALGQGPEFLTYFNYEAQQDKSGLPNDRFSAERPEGSISTLTIQRTEQRDSAMYRCASSLGAGLVWETQYFGPGTRLLVL.

This clone has only one observation. This chain links TRBV7-2 with TRBJ2-7; 11 nucleotides agree with TRBD1. The CDR3 length is 13 residues. V shed 1 base and J 9 bases; nucleotides not matched to a gene: 2. Germline CDR1 is SGHTA and CDR2 is FQGNSA. The CDR3 spells CASSLEGQGVQYF. The CDR3 DNA reads as TGTGCCAGCAGCTTAGAGGGACAGGGGGTGCAGTACTTC.

The chain employs TRBV4-2 and TRBJ2-5; 9 bases align to TRBD1. The junction had 5 bases not matched to a gene; V was cut back by 4 bases and J by 2 bases. The CDR3 totals 15 residues. Germline V gives CDR1 LGHNA, CDR2 YNFKEQ. The CDR3, as DNA: TGTGCCAGCAGCCCGCGGGACAGGGAACAAGAGACCCAGTACTTC. Its protein product is CASSPRDREQETQYF.

The J gene is TRBJ1-5, the V gene TRBV30; 7 bases are shared with TRBD1. In germline, CDR1 is GTSNPN, CDR2 SVGIG (reference sequence). The CDR3 is 15 amino acids. V shed 1 base and J 1 base; nucleotides not matched to a gene: 4. The CDR3 loop reads CAWSASGGSNQPQHF. The CDR3 bases are TGTGCCTGGAGTGCGTCAGGGGGAAGCAATCAGCCCCAGCATTTT. Using reference TRBV30 and TRBJ1-5 for the parts outside the CDR3, the full variable domain is SQTIHQWPATLVQPVGSPLSLECTVEGTSNPNLYWYRQAAGRGLQLLFYSVGIGQISSEVPQNLSASRPQDRQFILSSKKLLLSDSGFYLCAWSASGGSNQPQHFGDGTRLSIL.

Written as DNA, the CDR3 is TGTGCCAGTAGTATTGGGCGCGTCAGCTCCTATAATTCACCCCTCCACTTT. Translation: CASSIGRVSSYNSPLHF. This chain links TRBV19 with TRBJ1-6; D gene uncertain. Deletions cut 3 bases from V and 0 bases from J, with 12 bases between. The V gene's germline CDR1 is LNHDA and CDR2 SQIVND (reference sequence). CDR3 length: 17 amino acids.

This rearrangement joins TRBV10-3 to TRBJ2-7, with D perhaps TRBD2 (6 bases). V lost 0 bases to trimming and J lost 5 bases, with 14 bases between them. Germline CDR1 and CDR2: ENHRY and SYGVKD. The CDR3 is 15 residues long. CDR3 residues: CAISESTGREDEQYF. In DNA, the CDR3 is TGTGCCATCAGTGAGTCGACGGGCAGGGAGGACGAGCAGTACTTC.

V is TRBV24-1 and J is TRBJ2-3; the D gene is possibly TRBD2 (5 bases). Trimming cost V 4 bases and J 6 bases, with 13 bases left between them. The length of the CDR3 is 14 residues. Looked up from germline, CDR1 is KGHDR and CDR2 is SFDVKD. The CDR3 DNA follows: TGTGCCACCAGTGAATCCGGACTCTTCGATACGCAGTATTTT. Protein sequence: CATSESGLFDTQYF.

This CDR3 is CASSQNRIPSGNTIYF. CDR3 nucleotides: TGCGCCAGCAGCCAAAACAGGATTCCCTCTGGAAACACCATATATTTT. V is TRBV4-3 and J is TRBJ1-3; D might be TRBD1 (5 bases). Germline V gene data show CDR1 as LGHNA and CDR2 as YSLEER. The CDR3 runs 16 residues. Trimming removed 2 bases at V and 0 bases at J, with 11 bases between.

This chain uses TRBV7-2 with TRBJ2-7; a possible D gene is TRBD1 (7 bases). V lost 7 bases, J lost 6 bases, and 22 bases lay in between. The germline V gene has CDR1 SGHTA and CDR2 FQGNSA. The CDR3 covers 15 residues. The CDR3 nucleotides are TGTGCCAGCACCCCGTTGCGGCAGGGGGGATCCGAGCAGTACTTC. It encodes CASTPLRQGGSEQYF.